This TCR beta chain was found in a study of blood T cells in healthy people across ages. The CDR3 sequence is 13 residues long. The junction had 5 bases not matched to a gene; V was cut back by 10 bases and J by 5 bases. Germline values: CDR1 KGHDR, CDR2 SFDVKD. Alongside a J-beta primer mix, a sample-barcoded 5' primer served in a second PCR lasting about 7 to 12 cycles. TCRdb processed the 5' RACE reads anew with MiXCR; each CDR3 protein has one entry. The sample gives about 570,000 distinct CDR3 sequences, approximately 30% of which show up once; 15% to 20% is in the top ten. The receptor was derived from a woman in her seventies in good health. This sequence joins TRBV24-1 and TRBJ2-4, with TRBD1 identical over 9 bases. The specimen was blood. CDR3 nucleotides: TGTGCCACTTCAAGGACAGGGGAAAACATTCAGTACTTC. Its protein is CATSRTGENIQYF.